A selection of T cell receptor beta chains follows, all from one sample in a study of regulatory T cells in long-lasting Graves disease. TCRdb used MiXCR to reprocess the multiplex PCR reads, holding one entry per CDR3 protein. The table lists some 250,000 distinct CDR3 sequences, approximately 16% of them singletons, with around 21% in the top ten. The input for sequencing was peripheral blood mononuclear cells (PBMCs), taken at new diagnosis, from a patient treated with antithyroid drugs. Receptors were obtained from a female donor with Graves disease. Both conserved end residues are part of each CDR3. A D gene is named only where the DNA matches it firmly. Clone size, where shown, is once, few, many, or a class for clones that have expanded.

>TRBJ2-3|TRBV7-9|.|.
TGTGCCAGCAGCCCTCCTCGGGGCTTAAGCACAGATACGCAGTATTTT
CASSPPRGLSTDTQYF
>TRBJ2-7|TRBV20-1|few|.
TGCAGTGCTAGAGATTTGGGAGGGGGCACCTACGAGCAGTACTTC
CSARDLGGGTYEQYF
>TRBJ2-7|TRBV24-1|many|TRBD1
TGTGCCACCAGTGACCCCGGGACAGGAGCATACGAGCAGTACTTC
CATSDPGTGAYEQYF
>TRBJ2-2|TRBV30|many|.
TGTGCCTGGAGTGTGCCCGGGGAGCTGTTTTTT
CAWSVPGELFF
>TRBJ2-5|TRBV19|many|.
TGTGCCAGTAGCCCCGGATCAGGTCTTACGGAGACCCAGTACTTC
CASSPGSGLTETQYF
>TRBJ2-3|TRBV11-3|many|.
TGTGCCAGCAGCTTAGCCCGGGGCAACCGGGAGTACCCCGCAGATACGCAGTATTTT
CASSLARGNREYPADTQYF
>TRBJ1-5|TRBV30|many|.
TGTGCCTGCCAACAGAGAGATAGCAATCAGCCCCAGCATTTT
CACQQRDSNQPQHF
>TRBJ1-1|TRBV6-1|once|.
TGTGCCAGTTGGGGGGCGATGAACACTGAAGCTTTCTTT
CASWGAMNTEAFF
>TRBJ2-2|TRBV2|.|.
TGTGCCAGCAGGGCGAGAGACACCGGGGAGCTGTTTTTT
CASRARDTGELFF
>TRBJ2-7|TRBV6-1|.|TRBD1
TGTGCCAGCAGACTTCCGGGACAGGGGTCCGACGAGCAGTACTTC
CASRLPGQGSDEQYF
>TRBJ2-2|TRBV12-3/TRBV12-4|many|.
TGTGCCAGCAGCCTGGCCTGGCTTCTTAACACCGGGGAGCTGTTTTTT
CASSLAWLLNTGELFF
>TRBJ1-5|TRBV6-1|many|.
TGTGCCAGCAGTGCCTTGACCGGTGGGGGCAATCAGCCCCAGCATTTT
CASSALTGGGNQPQHF
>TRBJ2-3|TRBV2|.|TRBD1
TGTGCCAGCAGAGGGGACAGGGCTGATACGCAGTATTTT
CASRGDRADTQYF
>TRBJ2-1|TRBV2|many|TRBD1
TGTGCCAGCAGCTACGACAGGGGGGGTTACAATGAGCAGTTCTTC
CASSYDRGGYNEQFF
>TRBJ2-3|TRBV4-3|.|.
TGCGCCAGCAGCCAATTTACAGAACCCACAGATACGCAGTATTTT
CASSQFTEPTDTQYF
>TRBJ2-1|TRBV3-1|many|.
TGTGCCAGCAGCCAAGATGTCGGACCGAAGTTCTTC
CASSQDVGPKFF
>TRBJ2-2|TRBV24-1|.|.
TGTGCCACCAGTGATTTATCCCGGGACGCCGGGGAGCTGTTTTTT
CATSDLSRDAGELFF
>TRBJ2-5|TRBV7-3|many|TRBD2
TGTGCCAGCAGCAAACTAGCGGGGAAAGAGACCCAGTACTTC
CASSKLAGKETQYF
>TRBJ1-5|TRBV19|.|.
TGTGCCAGTAGTATAGGTTCAGGATCCAATCAGCCCCAGCATTTT
CASSIGSGSNQPQHF
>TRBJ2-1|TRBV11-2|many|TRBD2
TGTGCCAGCAGCTTAGTGCAGCGGGGGGTGCAGTTCTTC
CASSLVQRGVQFF
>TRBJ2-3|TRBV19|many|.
TGTGCCAGTAGTAGGGCAAAGGCGCAGTATTTT
CASSRAKAQYF
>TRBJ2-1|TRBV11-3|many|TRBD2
TGTGCCACCACTTCTAGCGGTACCTACAATGAGCAGTTCTTC
CATTSSGTYNEQFF
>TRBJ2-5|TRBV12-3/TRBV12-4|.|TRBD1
TGTGCCAGCAGTTTCGTGACAGGGTGGAGAGAGACCCAGTACTTC
CASSFVTGWRETQYF
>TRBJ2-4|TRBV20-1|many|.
TGCAGTGCAGGGGAGCCAAGGAACATTCAGTACTTC
CSAGEPRNIQYF
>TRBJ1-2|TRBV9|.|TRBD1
TGTGCCAGCAGCCAAAAGGGGGCGCGAATTAACTATGGCTACACCTTC
CASSQKGARINYGYTF
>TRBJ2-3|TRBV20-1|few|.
TGCAGTGCTAGAGATGGGTTGCGGTGGGGCACAGATACGCAGTATTTT
CSARDGLRWGTDTQYF
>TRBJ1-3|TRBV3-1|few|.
TGTGCCAGCAGCCAAGCTCAGGGTTGGGACACCATATATTTT
CASSQAQGWDTIYF
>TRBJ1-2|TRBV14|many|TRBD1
TGTGCCAGCAGCCTGGGACAGTATAAGGACTATGGCTACACCTTC
CASSLGQYKDYGYTF
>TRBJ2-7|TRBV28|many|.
TGTGCCAGCAGTTTATTTGAAGTGGGGTACGAGCAGTACTTC
CASSLFEVGYEQYF
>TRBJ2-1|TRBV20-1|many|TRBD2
TGCAGTGCTACTAGCGGAGAAGGCTACAATGAGCAGTTCTTC
CSATSGEGYNEQFF
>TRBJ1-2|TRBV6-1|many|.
TGTGCCAGCACATCAACCGACTTTAACTATGGCTACACCTTC
CASTSTDFNYGYTF
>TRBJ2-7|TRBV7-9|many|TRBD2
TGTGCCAGCAGCTCGAGCGGGAGGGGATACGAGCAGTACTTC
CASSSSGRGYEQYF
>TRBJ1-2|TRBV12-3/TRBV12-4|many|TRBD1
TGTGCCAGCAGTTCCTTAACTCCGACAGGGAATCGCTACACCTTC
CASSSLTPTGNRYTF
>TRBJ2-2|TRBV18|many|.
TGTGCCAGCTCACCACGATTCTCCGGGGAGCTGTTTTTT
CASSPRFSGELFF
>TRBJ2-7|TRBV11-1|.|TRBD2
TGTGCCAGCAGCCGGACTAGCGGGAAGCCGAACTACGAGCAGTACTTC
CASSRTSGKPNYEQYF
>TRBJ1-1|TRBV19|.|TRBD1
TGTGCCAGTAGTATAGCCGCAACAGGGGCCGGCACTGAAGCTTTCTTT
CASSIAATGAGTEAFF
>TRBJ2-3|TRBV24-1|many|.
TGTGCCACCAGTGATTTGAAGGGGAGAGGTACAGATACGCAGTATTTT
CATSDLKGRGTDTQYF
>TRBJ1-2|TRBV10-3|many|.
TGTGCCATCAGTGACCCCGGACAGAGGAGGTCCTATGGCTACACCTTC
CAISDPGQRRSYGYTF
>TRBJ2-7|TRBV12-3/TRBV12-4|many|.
TGTGCCAGCAGTTCCCTACTGGGGGGCGGGGTCTACGAGCAGTACTTC
CASSSLLGGGVYEQYF
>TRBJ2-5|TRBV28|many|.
TGTGCCAGCAGTCCCCAAGTCCAAGAGACCCAGTACTTC
CASSPQVQETQYF
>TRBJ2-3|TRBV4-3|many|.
TGCGCCAGCAGCCAATACTCCTCCCTGATTCAAACGCAGTATTTT
CASSQYSSLIQTQYF